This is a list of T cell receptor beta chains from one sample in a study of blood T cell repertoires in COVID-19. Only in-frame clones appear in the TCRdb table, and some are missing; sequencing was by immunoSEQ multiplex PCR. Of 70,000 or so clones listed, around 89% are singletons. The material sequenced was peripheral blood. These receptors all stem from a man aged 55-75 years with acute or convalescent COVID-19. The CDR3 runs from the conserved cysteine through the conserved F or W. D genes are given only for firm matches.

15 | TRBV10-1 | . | CASSESYGNFHEQYF
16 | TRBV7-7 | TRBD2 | CASSLDLAGNTGELFF
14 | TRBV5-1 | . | CASSLSPLSTEAFF
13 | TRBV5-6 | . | CASSVGLNTEAFF
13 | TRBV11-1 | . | CASSLYPRNTIYF
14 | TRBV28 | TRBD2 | CASSEAGAGYEQYF
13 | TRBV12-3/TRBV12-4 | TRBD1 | CASSGTVNQPQHF
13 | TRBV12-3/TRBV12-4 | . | CASSPGRGETQYF
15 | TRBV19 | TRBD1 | CASSHPGTGGVEAFF
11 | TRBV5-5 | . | CASSFSAEAFF
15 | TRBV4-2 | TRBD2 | CASSQEGSGSDEQYF
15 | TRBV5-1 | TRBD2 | CASSSSSGVPREQFF
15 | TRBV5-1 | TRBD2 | CASRYGLAENNEQFF
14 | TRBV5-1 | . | CASSLGGTNTEAFF
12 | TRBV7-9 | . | CASSFYGETQYF
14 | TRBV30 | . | CAFLNGYENSPLHF
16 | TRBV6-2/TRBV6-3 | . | CASSYKTPLAGETQYF
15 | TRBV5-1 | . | CASSLDGRGETEAFF
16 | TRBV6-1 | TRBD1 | CASSVYAGTGVAEQYF
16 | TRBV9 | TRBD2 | CASSVESGNGYNEQFF
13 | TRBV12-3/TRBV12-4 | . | CASSLGTARGYTF
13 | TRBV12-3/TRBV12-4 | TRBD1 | CASPGGQDYGYTF
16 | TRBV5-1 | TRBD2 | CASSPTSGKLTDTQYF